A selection of T cell receptor beta chains follows, all from one sample in a study of cytomegalovirus exposure and HLA in healthy donors. Some clones are missing from TCRdb's copy, which holds only in-frame ones; the method was immunoSEQ multiplex PCR. The repertoire has approximately 90,000 clones, over 55% of them found once; the top ten carry roughly 6%. The sample consisted of PBMCs. The origin of the receptors is a woman aged 25 to 39 in good health and CMV-seronegative. Each CDR3 is given with its conserved first and last residue. The order of the fields is D gene, J gene, V gene, clone size, CDR3 DNA, CDR3 protein. The D gene is left open where the match is weak. Size is omitted from some rows. Given values are once, few, many or a class for expanded clones.

d_gene: NA; j_gene: TRBJ1-6; v_gene: TRBV5-6; abundance: NA; CDR3nt: TGTGCCAGCAGCTTGAGGGTAGGGGAAAGGAATTCACCCCTCCACTTT; CDR3aa: CASSLRVGERNSPLHF
d_gene: NA; j_gene: TRBJ2-1; v_gene: TRBV7-9; abundance: NA; CDR3nt: TGTGCCAGCAGCTTATCCGACAATGAGCAGTTCTTC; CDR3aa: CASSLSDNEQFF
d_gene: NA; j_gene: TRBJ1-1; v_gene: TRBV4-2; abundance: NA; CDR3nt: TGTGCCAGCGGGACGGGGGGCACTGAAGCTTTCTTT; CDR3aa: CASGTGGTEAFF
d_gene: NA; j_gene: TRBJ1-1; v_gene: TRBV7-2; abundance: NA; CDR3nt: TGTGCCAGCAGCTTAGGGGGGGTCATGAACACTGAAGCTTTCTTT; CDR3aa: CASSLGGVMNTEAFF
d_gene: TRBD2; j_gene: TRBJ2-7; v_gene: TRBV11-3; abundance: few; CDR3nt: TGTGCCAGCAGCTTAGCTAGCGGGAGTTCTTACGAGCAGTACTTC; CDR3aa: CASSLASGSSYEQYF
d_gene: NA; j_gene: TRBJ2-7; v_gene: TRBV7-2; abundance: NA; CDR3nt: TGTGCCAGCAGCCGATCTAGGGAGGCCCACGAGCAGTACTTC; CDR3aa: CASSRSREAHEQYF
d_gene: NA; j_gene: TRBJ2-5; v_gene: TRBV6-1; abundance: NA; CDR3nt: TGTGCCAGCAGGGTGACAGCGACCGAAGAGACCCAGTACTTC; CDR3aa: CASRVTATEETQYF
d_gene: TRBD1; j_gene: TRBJ1-2; v_gene: TRBV5-8; abundance: NA; CDR3nt: TGTGCCAGCAGCTGGGGGACAGGGCTGGGTGGCTACACCTTC; CDR3aa: CASSWGTGLGGYTF
d_gene: TRBD1; j_gene: TRBJ1-1; v_gene: TRBV28; abundance: NA; CDR3nt: TGTGCCAGCAGTTCGGACAGGGTAATCGCTGAAGCTTTCTTT; CDR3aa: CASSSDRVIAEAFF
d_gene: NA; j_gene: TRBJ1-1; v_gene: TRBV5-1; abundance: NA; CDR3nt: TGCGCCAGCAGCGAGTCCTTGAACACTGAAGCTTTCTTT; CDR3aa: CASSESLNTEAFF
d_gene: TRBD2; j_gene: TRBJ2-1; v_gene: TRBV15; abundance: NA; CDR3nt: TGTGCCACCGCAAGCGGGAGCTCCTACAATGAGCAGTTCTTC; CDR3aa: CATASGSSYNEQFF
d_gene: TRBD1; j_gene: TRBJ1-2; v_gene: TRBV4-1; abundance: NA; CDR3nt: TGCGCCAGCAGCCAAGAACCGGACAGGGGGTATGGCTACACCTTC; CDR3aa: CASSQEPDRGYGYTF
d_gene: TRBD1; j_gene: TRBJ2-7; v_gene: TRBV5-4; abundance: few; CDR3nt: TGTGCCAGCAGCTTGGGGACAGGCTACGAGCAGTACTTC; CDR3aa: CASSLGTGYEQYF
d_gene: NA; j_gene: TRBJ2-1; v_gene: TRBV29-1; abundance: few; CDR3nt: TGCAGCGTTGAAGATACTGACAGGAATGAGCAGTTCTTC; CDR3aa: CSVEDTDRNEQFF
d_gene: TRBD2; j_gene: TRBJ2-6; v_gene: TRBV30; abundance: few; CDR3nt: TGTGCCTGGAGTCGGGGGGGTTCAGGGGCCAACGTCCTGACTTTC; CDR3aa: CAWSRGGSGANVLTF
d_gene: NA; j_gene: TRBJ1-1; v_gene: TRBV30; abundance: NA; CDR3nt: TGTGCCTGGAGTGTCGGGGGTTCGGGCACTGAAGCTTTCTTT; CDR3aa: CAWSVGGSGTEAFF
d_gene: NA; j_gene: TRBJ2-1; v_gene: TRBV10-1; abundance: few; CDR3nt: TGCGCCAGCACATGTGAGCAGTTCTTC; CDR3aa: CASTCEQFF
d_gene: TRBD1; j_gene: TRBJ2-6; v_gene: TRBV9; abundance: few; CDR3nt: TGTGCCAGCAGCGAGAGGGACAGGCCGAGGGGGGCCAACGTCCTGACTTTC; CDR3aa: CASSERDRPRGANVLTF
d_gene: NA; j_gene: TRBJ1-5; v_gene: TRBV28; abundance: NA; CDR3nt: TGTGCCAGCAGTTGGGTCGGACTCCAACAGCCCCAGCATTTT; CDR3aa: CASSWVGLQQPQHF
d_gene: NA; j_gene: TRBJ1-2; v_gene: TRBV6-5; abundance: NA; CDR3nt: TGTGCCAGCAGTGCTCTACAGGTCTCCCTCTATGGCTACACCTTC; CDR3aa: CASSALQVSLYGYTF
d_gene: TRBD2; j_gene: TRBJ2-1; v_gene: TRBV11-3; abundance: NA; CDR3nt: TGTGCCAGCAGCCCCGGTGGTAGCGGGTACAATGAGCAGTTCTTC; CDR3aa: CASSPGGSGYNEQFF
d_gene: NA; j_gene: TRBJ1-1; v_gene: TRBV6-1; abundance: NA; CDR3nt: TGTGCCAGCACCGACGGGGCAGGGGACACTGAAGCTTTCTTT; CDR3aa: CASTDGAGDTEAFF
d_gene: NA; j_gene: TRBJ1-2; v_gene: TRBV4-3; abundance: NA; CDR3nt: TGCGCCAGCAGCCCAACTTCGCGGGCCAACTATGGCTACCCCTTC; CDR3aa: CASSPTSRANYGYPF
d_gene: TRBD2; j_gene: TRBJ2-1; v_gene: TRBV6-4; abundance: NA; CDR3nt: TGTGCCAGCAGTTGGACTAGTGGTCACAATGAGCAGTTCTTC; CDR3aa: CASSWTSGHNEQFF
d_gene: NA; j_gene: TRBJ2-3; v_gene: TRBV7-3; abundance: few; CDR3nt: TGTGCCAGCAGCTTACAGGGCGGTACGCAGTATTTT; CDR3aa: CASSLQGGTQYF
d_gene: TRBD1; j_gene: TRBJ1-1; v_gene: TRBV19; abundance: NA; CDR3nt: TGTGCCAGTAGTAAGAGACAGGGATCCGGGAACACTGAAGCTTTCTTT; CDR3aa: CASSKRQGSGNTEAFF
d_gene: NA; j_gene: TRBJ2-3; v_gene: TRBV5-6; abundance: NA; CDR3nt: TGTGCCAGCAGCGGCTTCTGGCCCACAGATACGCAGTATTTT; CDR3aa: CASSGFWPTDTQYF
d_gene: NA; j_gene: TRBJ2-3; v_gene: TRBV18; abundance: NA; CDR3nt: TGTGCCAGCTCCCCTTCACGGCTGACAGGCAGCACAGATACGCAGTATTTT; CDR3aa: CASSPSRLTGSTDTQYF
d_gene: TRBD2; j_gene: TRBJ2-1; v_gene: TRBV7-9; abundance: few; CDR3nt: TGTGCCAGCAGTTCAGGGACTAGCGGGAGAGATAGCCTGGAGCAGTTCTTC; CDR3aa: CASSSGTSGRDSLEQFF
d_gene: NA; j_gene: TRBJ2-7; v_gene: TRBV18; abundance: NA; CDR3nt: TGTGCCAGCTCACCCCTCCCCGCAGTCTCCTACGAGCAGTACTTC; CDR3aa: CASSPLPAVSYEQYF
d_gene: NA; j_gene: TRBJ1-2; v_gene: TRBV11-2; abundance: few; CDR3nt: TGTGCCAGCAGCCGCGAAGGGGCGAAGAACTATGGCTACACCTTC; CDR3aa: CASSREGAKNYGYTF
d_gene: NA; j_gene: TRBJ2-2; v_gene: TRBV6-1; abundance: once; CDR3nt: TGTGCCAGCAGTGTTAACCCGGAGGTGTTTTTT; CDR3aa: CASSVNPEVFF
d_gene: TRBD1; j_gene: TRBJ1-4; v_gene: TRBV4-1; abundance: NA; CDR3nt: TGCGCCAGCAGCCAAACCGGGACAGCTAATGAAAAACTGTTTTTT; CDR3aa: CASSQTGTANEKLFF
d_gene: NA; j_gene: TRBJ1-1; v_gene: TRBV25-1; abundance: NA; CDR3nt: TGTGCCAGCAGTGAATCAGGGAAACTGAACACTGAAGCTTTCTTT; CDR3aa: CASSESGKLNTEAFF
d_gene: TRBD1; j_gene: TRBJ2-7; v_gene: TRBV5-4; abundance: NA; CDR3nt: TGTGCCAGCAGCCCCTCCCCGGACAGGGGCATGTACGAGCAGTACTTC; CDR3aa: CASSPSPDRGMYEQYF
d_gene: TRBD1; j_gene: TRBJ2-2; v_gene: TRBV5-4; abundance: NA; CDR3nt: TGTGCCAGCAGCTTTCCGGGACAGGGGGTATCCGGGGAGCTGTTTTTT; CDR3aa: CASSFPGQGVSGELFF
d_gene: TRBD1; j_gene: TRBJ2-3; v_gene: TRBV7-9; abundance: NA; CDR3nt: TGTGCCAGCAGCTCCGGACAGGGAGACACAGATACGCAGTATTTT; CDR3aa: CASSSGQGDTDTQYF
d_gene: NA; j_gene: TRBJ1-3; v_gene: TRBV6-1; abundance: few; CDR3nt: TGTGCCAGCAGTGGGAACAGGGCAAACTCTGGAAACACCATATATTTT; CDR3aa: CASSGNRANSGNTIYF
d_gene: NA; j_gene: TRBJ1-5; v_gene: TRBV10-3; abundance: NA; CDR3nt: TGTGCCATCAGTGATCCTTGGGCAGGGGATCAGCCCCAGCATTTT; CDR3aa: CAISDPWAGDQPQHF
d_gene: NA; j_gene: TRBJ2-3; v_gene: TRBV5-4; abundance: few; CDR3nt: TGTGCCAGCAGCGTGCCGGGGAGCACAGATACGCAGTATTTT; CDR3aa: CASSVPGSTDTQYF
d_gene: TRBD2; j_gene: TRBJ2-2; v_gene: TRBV4-2; abundance: NA; CDR3nt: TGTGCCAGCAGCCGGGAGGGCCGGGGCGGGGAGCTGTTTTTT; CDR3aa: CASSREGRGGELFF
d_gene: TRBD1; j_gene: TRBJ1-3; v_gene: TRBV18; abundance: NA; CDR3nt: TGTGCCAGCTCACCGTTTGACTCCGACAGGGGTTTGGGAAACACCATATATTTT; CDR3aa: CASSPFDSDRGLGNTIYF
d_gene: TRBD2; j_gene: TRBJ2-7; v_gene: TRBV27; abundance: NA; CDR3nt: TGTGCCAGCAGTTTCTTAGCGGGAGAAGAGCAGTACTTC; CDR3aa: CASSFLAGEEQYF
d_gene: NA; j_gene: TRBJ2-5; v_gene: TRBV9; abundance: NA; CDR3nt: TGTGCCAGCAGCGTGAGAGGGGGGGCCGTGGTAGAGACCCAGTACTTC; CDR3aa: CASSVRGGAVVETQYF
d_gene: NA; j_gene: TRBJ2-1; v_gene: TRBV5-6; abundance: few; CDR3nt: TGTGCCAGCAGCTTGGCCGGTGGTTTCTCCTACAATGAGCAGTTCTTC; CDR3aa: CASSLAGGFSYNEQFF
d_gene: TRBD1; j_gene: TRBJ1-2; v_gene: TRBV30; abundance: NA; CDR3nt: TGTGCCCAACATGGGGACAGCAACTATGGCTACACCTTC; CDR3aa: CAQHGDSNYGYTF
d_gene: TRBD2; j_gene: TRBJ2-3; v_gene: TRBV7-8; abundance: NA; CDR3nt: TGTGCCAGCAGCTTAGCGGCGGGGGGCCGGGCAGATACGCAGTATTTT; CDR3aa: CASSLAAGGRADTQYF
d_gene: TRBD1; j_gene: TRBJ2-3; v_gene: TRBV7-2; abundance: NA; CDR3nt: TGTGCCAGCAGCTCCAGCAAGGGGGCCACAGATACGCAGTATTTT; CDR3aa: CASSSSKGATDTQYF
d_gene: NA; j_gene: TRBJ1-1; v_gene: TRBV30; abundance: few; CDR3nt: TGTGCCGGCATCAGGGAAACTGAAGCTTTCTTT; CDR3aa: CAGIRETEAFF
d_gene: NA; j_gene: TRBJ2-7; v_gene: TRBV6-5; abundance: NA; CDR3nt: TGTGCCAGCAGTTATGGGGAGGAGCAGTACTTC; CDR3aa: CASSYGEEQYF
d_gene: NA; j_gene: TRBJ1-2; v_gene: TRBV5-1; abundance: NA; CDR3nt: TGCGCCAGCAGCTCATCAGGGGTTGAGGACTATGGCTACACCTTC; CDR3aa: CASSSSGVEDYGYTF
d_gene: NA; j_gene: TRBJ1-5; v_gene: TRBV19; abundance: NA; CDR3nt: TGTGCCAGTAGTATTGGACACTACAATCAGCCCCAGCATTTT; CDR3aa: CASSIGHYNQPQHF
d_gene: NA; j_gene: TRBJ2-7; v_gene: TRBV13; abundance: NA; CDR3nt: TGTGCCAGCAGCTTAGGGAGCAGGTCCTACGAGCAGTACTTC; CDR3aa: CASSLGSRSYEQYF
d_gene: NA; j_gene: TRBJ2-7; v_gene: TRBV7-8; abundance: few; CDR3nt: TGTGCCAGCAGCTTAGCGGAGGGTACGGGCTACGAGCAGTACTTC; CDR3aa: CASSLAEGTGYEQYF